The next 21 T cell receptor beta chains were all read from a single sample in a study of tumor and adjacent non-tumor tissue in lung cancer. TCRbeta libraries were built with three rounds of nested PCR, modified from ARM-PCR. From the multiplex PCR reads, TCRdb called clonotypes with MiXCR, one entry per CDR3 protein. The repertoire holds some 47,000 distinct CDR3 sequences, with 60% to 70% as singletons. The template was RNA from unsorted bulk tissue. More than 3 cm separated this lung sample from the edge of the tumor. Sequencing was carried out using distant non-tumor lung tissue. Every receptor here comes from a woman aged 35 to 49 with non-small cell lung cancer.

CDR3 DNA sequence: TGCGCCAGCAGCCAAGCCGCGGGAGGGGTACCTGTTACGCAGTATTTT. This sequence encodes CASSQAAGGVPVTQYF. The rearrangement uses TRBV4-1 and TRBJ2-3; TRBD2 agrees at 9 bases. This CDR3 has 16 amino acids. Germline V lookup: CDR1 MGHRA, CDR2 YSYEKL. V gave up 1 base and J gave up 8 bases; unmatched junction bases: 10.

With respect to this clonotype: This may be a read error, as it is one base from a much larger clone. This chain links TRBV5-6 with TRBJ2-2; possibly TRBD2 for D (5 bases). V dropped 0 bases and J dropped 1 base, with 7 bases sitting between them. In germline, CDR1 is SGHDT, CDR2 YYEEEE. This CDR3 region has 15 residues. CDR3 residues: CASSLGGVNTGELFF. For the CDR3, the DNA is TGTGCCAGCAGCTTGGGGGGAGTGAACACCGGGGAGCTGTTTTTT.

As to this clonotype: This sequence may be a read error, since a much larger clone differs from it by one base. The chain recombines TRBV19 with TRBJ1-5, with D perhaps matching TRBD1 (6 bases). This CDR3 region has 15 residues. Germline V gene sequence: CDR1 LNHDA, CDR2 SQIVND (reference sequence). V lost 10 bases to trimming and J lost 3 bases, with 19 bases between them. The CDR3 nucleotides read TGTGCCATTAGGGGGAGCCTCGACCCCAATCAGCCCCAGCATTTT. Translated: CAIRGSLDPNQPQHF.

CDR3 coding DNA: TGTGCCAGCAGCTCCGCCGGGCAGGGGGCAGGCAATGAGCAGTTCTTC. It codes for CASSSAGQGAGNEQFF. The gene calls are TRBV7-9 and TRBJ2-1; 8 bases match TRBD1. The germline V gene encodes CDR1 SEHNR and CDR2 FQNEAQ (reference sequence). J was trimmed by 6 bases and V by 4 bases; bases with no gene match: 11. This CDR3 comprises 16 residues.

The chain couples TRBV28 to TRBJ1-2; possible D gene TRBD1, 5 bases. Trimming removed 5 bases at V and 2 bases at J, with 12 bases between. In germline, CDR1 is MDHEN, CDR2 SYDVKM. The CDR3 is made up of 14 amino acids. The CDR3: CASSPSTVNYGYTF. CDR3 DNA: TGTGCCAGCAGTCCGTCGACAGTAAACTATGGCTACACCTTC.

Comment on this clonotype: A much larger clone is a single base away; this may be a read error. CDR3 loop: CACSTGLAGGDTQYF. The CDR3 DNA sequence: TGCGCCTGCAGCACAGGACTAGCGGGAGGTGATACGCAGTATTTT. J is TRBJ2-3 and V is TRBV5-1; 14 nucleotides match TRBD2. This CDR3 region has 15 residues. Germline V gene lookup returns CDR1 SGHRS and CDR2 YFSETQ.

This clonotype was detected ten times or more. The chain combines TRBV6-5 with TRBJ2-5; 8 positions agree with TRBD2. The CDR3 contains 14 residues. V was clipped by 2 bases and J by 4 bases; unmatched bases: 3. Germline V CDR1 and CDR2: MNHEY, SVGAGI. The CDR3 sequence is CASSYGGGRETQYF. CDR3 DNA: TGTGCCAGCAGTTACGGCGGGGGGAGAGAGACCCAGTACTTC.

Notes on this clonotype: A junction boundary mismatches the germline segment, possibly from a read error. The CDR3 loop reads CSPSGLPGSTDTQYF. In DNA, the CDR3 is TGCAGTCCTAGTGGGCTGCCGGGTAGCACAGATACGCAGTATTTT. The chain has TRBV20-1 and TRBJ2-3; D gene uncertain. The CDR3 extends over 15 amino acids. Germline CDR1 reads DFQATT; CDR2 reads SNEGSKA (reference sequence).

To note about this clonotype: Lacking the conserved final phenylalanine or tryptophan, this CDR3 likely reflects a read error. The rearrangement links TRBV7-9 to TRBJ2-1; D perhaps matches TRBD2 (7 bases). There are 15 residues in the CDR3. Germline V gives CDR1 SEHNR, CDR2 FQNEAQ (reference sequence). CDR3 in DNA: TGTGCCAGCAGTTTAGGCGGGGGCGGTGGGAATGGGCAGTTCCTC. Translation: CASSLGGGGGNGQFL.

A note on this clonotype: The junction shows a germline mismatch at one end, possibly a read error. V gene TRBV10-3 combines with J gene TRBJ2-5; weak D call: TRBD1 (6 bases). The CDR3 is made up of 14 amino acids. CDR1 is ENHRY, CDR2 SYGVKD, per germline. The chain's CDR3 is CATFESTGKETHYF. CDR3 in DNA: TGTGCCACCTTCGAATCTACAGGGAAAGAGACCCATTACTTC.

This chain links TRBV14 with TRBJ1-1; maybe TRBD1 (5 bases). The germline gives CDR1 SGHDN, CDR2 FVKESK. The length of the CDR3 is 12 residues. CDR3 protein: CVNSQSGLHAFF. The CDR3 bases are TGTGTCAACAGCCAATCGGGACTTCACGCTTTCTTT.

To note about this clonotype: One end of the junction fails to match germline, which may point to a read error. This chain connects TRBV5-4 to TRBJ1-2; possible D gene TRBD1, 6 bases. The CDR3 covers 14 residues. The germline CDR1 and CDR2 sequences are SGHNT and YYREEE (reference sequence). CDR3 region: CVSTFRDRPQGETF. The CDR3 DNA is TGTGTCAGCACCTTTCGTGATAGGCCACAGGGAGAGACCTTC.

About this clonotype: At one end, the junction sequence differs from germline, possibly due to a read error. The V call is TRBV11-3, the J call TRBJ2-7; D is ambiguous. The CDR3 runs 12 residues. Germline loops: CDR1 SGHNT, CDR2 YENEEA. The CDR3 spells CASSLEKGEHHF. As DNA, the CDR3 is TGTGCCAGCAGCTTAGAAAAGGGCGAGCACCACTTC.

Regarding this clonotype: Given a much more abundant clone one base away, this may be a read error. No DNA is shown, since the ends of the CDR3 on it are uncertain; the CDR3 is the one TCRdb lists. The chain carries TRBV30 and TRBJ2-6; the table's D call TRBD2 went unverified against the DNA. Counting both end residues, the CDR3 totals 15 amino acids. Germline CDR1 GTSNPN, CDR2 SVGIG (reference sequence). The chain's CDR3 is CAWGRGSSGANVPTF.

This clonotype rates as medium-sized. The V call is TRBV29-1, the J call TRBJ2-3, with D perhaps TRBD2 (6 bases). The ends were cut back, 8 bases at V and 1 base at J, with 19 bases in the middle. Germline CDR1 is SQVTM and CDR2 is ANQGSEA. CDR3 size: 15 residues. The CDR3, as DNA: TGCAGCCCATCTCTCCGGGAGAGGGGCACAGATACGCAGTATTTT. It translates to CSPSLRERGTDTQYF.

As to this clonotype: The junction departs from the called germline gene at one end, perhaps through a read error. V gene TRBV29-1 combines with J gene TRBJ1-2; a possible D gene is TRBD1 (6 bases). The germline V gene has CDR1 SQVTM and CDR2 ANQGSEA. This CDR3 has 13 amino acids. CDR3 residues: CSVEDRVNYDYTF. The CDR3 DNA is TGCAGCGTCGAGGACAGAGTGAACTATGACTACACGTTC.

In this sample, this clonotype turned up many times. The V and J genes are TRBV30 and TRBJ1-5, with 9 bases lining up with TRBD1. This CDR3 is built from 15 residues. Germline V gene sequence: CDR1 GTSNPN, CDR2 SVGIG (reference sequence). Trimming cost V 1 base and J 7 bases; bases outside gene matches: 8. The DNA of the CDR3 is TGTGCCTGGAGTGGAAGGGGACAGGGCGGGCAGCCCCAGCATTTT. Its translation: CAWSGRGQGGQPQHF. The whole variable domain, remainder taken from reference TRBV30 and TRBJ1-5, is SQTIHQWPATLVQPVGSPLSLECTVEGTSNPNLYWYRQAAGRGLQLLFYSVGIGQISSEVPQNLSASRPQDRQFILSSKKLLLSDSGFYLCAWSGRGQGGQPQHFGDGTRLSIL.

This clonotype was recorded at least ten times. This chain connects TRBV4-1 to TRBJ2-1, with D possibly TRBD1 on 5 matching bases. Germline loops: CDR1 MGHRA, CDR2 YSYEKL. Trimming took 0 bases from V and 0 from J, leaving 18 bases between them. The CDR3 has 19 amino acids. The CDR3 nucleotides are TGCGCCAGCAGCCAAGAAAGGGGTGTGCTCCGATCCTCCTACAATGAGCAGTTCTTC. Encoded protein: CASSQERGVLRSSYNEQFF.

This clonotype was seen ten or more times. The CDR3 nucleotides are TGTGCCAGCATTGACCCGGACGCCCGACCTGAAGCTTTCTTT. This gives the protein CASIDPDARPEAFF. The chain uses TRBV6-2 or TRBV6-3 and TRBJ1-1; D is uncertain. Germline values: CDR1 MNHEY, CDR2 SVGEGT. The V end lost 7 bases, the J end lost 6 bases, and 18 bases lay between the germline ends. The CDR3 loop spans 14 amino acids.

This chain links TRBV6-6 with TRBJ2-1; 11 bases line up with TRBD2. V lost 6 bases, J lost 7 bases, and 8 bases stayed unmatched. Per the germline V gene, CDR1 is MNHNY and CDR2 is SVGAGI (reference sequence). The CDR3 is 15 residues long. The CDR3: CASSPGTSGYNEQFF. The CDR3 DNA follows: TGTGCCAGCAGCCCGGGGACTAGCGGCTATAATGAGCAGTTCTTC.

As for this clonotype: Possible read error: a much larger clone is one base away. V usage is TRBV11-2 and J usage is TRBJ2-7; TRBD2 matches at 14 bases. Germline lookup yields CDR1 SGHAT and CDR2 FQNNGV. This CDR3 region has 15 residues. CDR3 coding DNA: TGTGCCAGCAGCTTGACTAGCGGGGGGGGCTACAAGCAGTACTTC. Encoded protein: CASSLTSGGGYKQYF.